What follows are 18 T cell receptor beta chains derived from one specimen sequenced in a study of Ad26.COV2.S vaccination and SARS-CoV-2 variants. Assay: immunoSEQ multiplex PCR; the TCRdb copy retains only in-frame clones and omits some. The sample shows 250,000 or so clones, roughly 85% of them seen only once. Indicated treatment: about 20 received Ad26.COV2.S at low or high dose, single or two shots; 5 received placebo; per-sample allocation not given. Material that was analyzed had been drawn on day 63 after the first vaccine or placebo injection. Material: peripheral blood, obtained in a trial of Ad26.COV2.S vaccine versus placebo. These receptors were taken from a person aged 18-65 years who received the Ad26.COV2.S COVID-19 vaccine or a placebo.

The CDR3 is CASSLDSGTSGTDTQYF. CDR3 nucleotides: TGTGCCAGCAGCTTAGATTCGGGGACCTCTGGCACAGATACGCAGTATTTT. The rearrangement links TRBV11-3 to TRBJ2-3; possibly TRBD1 or TRBD2 for D (5 bases each). V gave up 0 bases and J gave up 1 base, with 14 bases separating them. CDR3 length equals 17 residues. Germline V gene lookup returns CDR1 SGHNT and CDR2 YENEEA. The entire variable domain, with the rest obtained from reference TRBV11-3 and TRBJ2-3, is as follows: EAGVVQSPRYKIIEKKQPVAFWCNPISGHNTLYWYLQNLGQGPELLIRYENEEAVDDSQLPKDRFSAERLKGVDSTLKIQPAELGDSAVYLCASSLDSGTSGTDTQYFGPGTRLTVL.

This chain uses TRBV2 with TRBJ2-7; tentatively, D is TRBD1 or TRBD2 (5 bases each). CDR3 length: 17 residues. The germline V gene has CDR1 SNHLY and CDR2 FYNNEI. Trimming stripped 7 bases from V and 3 bases from J, with 25 bases between. The CDR3 reads CASTSFNRDPDLYEQYF. CDR3 bases: TGTGCCAGCACCTCTTTTAACCGGGACCCGGACCTCTACGAGCAGTACTTC.

This clone was counted once. The CDR3 DNA follows: TGTGCCAGCAGCCAAGACAGGGTTCGCTACACCTTC. Its translation is CASSQDRVRYTF. This rearrangement joins TRBV3-1 (or the pseudogene TRBV3-2) to TRBJ1-2; D possibly corresponds to TRBD1 (5 bases). Germline V gives CDR1 LGHDT, CDR2 YNNKEL (reference sequence). Trimming left V 0 bases short and J 9 bases short, with 8 bases between. The CDR3 extends over 12 amino acids.

V is TRBV9 and J is TRBJ1-3, with D possibly being TRBD1 (6 bases). CDR1 and CDR2 (germline): SGDLS, YYNGEE. V was trimmed by 4 bases and J by 0 bases, leaving 11 bases between them. The CDR3 sequence is 15 residues long. CDR3 sequence (DNA): TGTGCCAGCAGCCTACAGGGTAGCTCTGGAAACACCATATATTTT. Its translation is CASSLQGSSGNTIYF.

V and J are TRBV5-6 and TRBJ1-2; 7 bases agree with TRBD1. This CDR3 comprises 13 residues. The V and J ends lost 5 bases and 4 bases, in that order; junction bases with no gene match: 5. Germline CDR1 SGHDT, CDR2 YYEEEE. CDR3 in DNA: TGTGCCAGCAGTTTGAGACAGGGCTATGGCTACACCTTC. Encoded protein: CASSLRQGYGYTF.

The CDR3 DNA reads TGTGCCAGCCAGGGGCGCAATCAGCCCCAGCATTTT. This translates into CASQGRNQPQHF. The V call is TRBV11-2, the J call TRBJ1-5; maybe TRBD1 (6 bases). Germline values: CDR1 SGHAT, CDR2 FQNNGV. This CDR3 comprises 12 residues. With 8 bases removed from V and 2 bases from J, the gap between germline ends came to 7 bases.

The CDR3 region has the DNA TGTGCCAGCAGCCGAGGCGGGACCACTGAAGCTTTCTTT. Translation: CASSRGGTTEAFF. The rearrangement links TRBV4-2 to TRBJ1-1, with D perhaps matching TRBD1 (5 bases). Germline CDR1 and CDR2: LGHNA and YNFKEQ. V lost 4 bases and J lost 4, with 10 bases in between. CDR3 size: 13 residues.

The chain employs TRBV18 and TRBJ2-7; a weak D match, TRBD1 (6 bases). The germline V gene encodes CDR1 KGHSH and CDR2 LQKENI. The CDR3 has 12 residues. V shed 3 bases and J shed 10 bases, with 13 bases lying between them. The CDR3 here is CASSPRDNQQYF. The CDR3 bases are TGTGCCAGCTCACCCCGGGACAACCAACAGTACTTC. Using reference TRBV18 and TRBJ2-7 for the parts outside the CDR3, the full variable domain is NAGVMQNPRHLVRRRGQEARLRCSPMKGHSHVYWYRQLPEEGLKFMVYLQKENIIDESGMPKERFSAEFPKEGPSILRIQQVVRGDSAAYFCASSPRDNQQYFGPGTRLTVT.

The chain is built from TRBV5-1 and TRBJ2-2, with D possibly being TRBD1 (5 bases). The germline V and J ends were trimmed by 3 bases and 9 bases, with 18 bases remaining between them. Looked up from germline, CDR1 is SGHRS and CDR2 is YFSETQ. The CDR3 extends over 15 amino acids. CDR3 protein: CASSSRAPLGRELFF. The CDR3 bases are TGCGCCAGCAGCTCCCGGGCCCCTCTGGGGCGGGAGCTGTTTTTT.

This clone has more than one count but fewer than ten. J is TRBJ1-1 and V is TRBV7-9; D perhaps matches TRBD1 (5 bases). Germline V gene sequence: CDR1 SEHNR, CDR2 FQNEAQ (reference sequence). The CDR3 totals 15 residues. V was clipped by 3 bases and J by 7 bases, with 18 bases between them. The CDR3 sequence is CASSLGRTSTDEAFF. The DNA of the CDR3 is TGTGCCAGCAGCTTGGGACGAACCTCTACTGATGAAGCTTTCTTT. The entire variable domain, with the rest obtained from reference TRBV7-9 and TRBJ1-1, is as follows: DTGVSQNPRHKITKRGQNVTFRCDPISEHNRLYWYRQTLGQGPEFLTYFQNEAQLEKSRLLSDRFSAERPKGSFSTLEIQRTEQGDSAMYLCASSLGRTSTDEAFFGQGTRLTVV.

The count of this clone is one. V and J are TRBV4-2 and TRBJ2-1, with TRBD1 matching over 9 bases. The junction had 10 bases not matched to a gene; V was cut back by 7 bases and J by 9 bases. The CDR3 totals 14 residues. From germline, CDR1 is LGHNA and CDR2 YNFKEQ. CDR3 nucleotides: TGTGCCAGCACCCGGACAGGGGAGGGCGGTGAGCAGTTCTTC. It yields the protein CASTRTGEGGEQFF.

This sequence joins TRBV9 and TRBJ1-3; D is undetermined. The CDR3 has 16 amino acids. The germline V gene has CDR1 SGDLS and CDR2 YYNGEE. V shed 3 bases and J shed 0 bases, with 13 bases lying between them. The CDR3 sequence is CASSAGQVRSGNTIYF. The CDR3 nucleotides read TGTGCCAGCAGCGCCGGGCAGGTCCGCTCTGGAAACACCATATATTTT. The full variable domain, rest sourced from reference TRBV9 and TRBJ1-3, is DSGVTQTPKHLITATGQRVTLRCSPRSGDLSVYWYQQSLDQGLQFLIQYYNGEERAKGNILERFSAQQFPDLHSELNLSSLELGDSALYFCASSAGQVRSGNTIYFGEGSWLTVV.

A word on this clone: Other nucleotide sequences in the sample specify the same CDR3. This chain connects TRBV7-9 to TRBJ2-5; 10 bases are a match to TRBD1. Germline V gene data show CDR1 as SEHNR and CDR2 as FQNEAQ (reference sequence). CDR3 length equals 14 residues. The trim removed 5 bases at V and 2 bases at J, leaving 2 bases unmatched. The CDR3 sequence: CASSRTGGQETQYF. The CDR3, as DNA: TGTGCCAGCAGCCGGACAGGGGGTCAAGAGACCCAGTACTTC.

Here the CDR3 reads CASSQAAGGLGEQFF. The CDR3 DNA sequence: TGTGCCAGCAGCCAAGCAGCGGGAGGGCTTGGTGAGCAGTTCTTC. The J gene is TRBJ2-1, the V gene TRBV4-2, with 10 nucleotides matching TRBD2. The junction had 6 bases not matched to a gene; V was cut back by 1 base and J by 9 bases. Germline V gene lookup returns CDR1 LGHNA and CDR2 YNFKEQ. This CDR3 spans 15 amino acids.

The J gene is TRBJ1-1, the V gene TRBV5-1, with D possibly being TRBD1 (6 bases). Deletions cut 4 bases from V and 5 bases from J, with 21 bases between. Germline V CDR1 and CDR2: SGHRS, YFSETQ. This CDR3 is built from 16 residues. In DNA form, the CDR3 reads TGCGCCAGCAGCCAGAGCTCACAAACAGGGAGGACTGAAGCTTTCTTT. Its translation is CASSQSSQTGRTEAFF.

This clone was detected only once. The chain is built from TRBV6-5 and TRBJ1-2; no definite D call. V was shortened by 6 bases and J by 0 bases, with 14 bases between the two germline ends. The CDR3 runs to 15 residues. Germline V gene data show CDR1 as MNHEY and CDR2 as SVGAGI. CDR3 nucleotide sequence: TGTGCCAGCAGAAAGGCACGGACCACTAACTATGGCTACACCTTC. Its protein product is CASRKARTTNYGYTF.

The gene calls are TRBV10-3 and TRBJ1-1, with D maybe TRBD1 (6 bases). V was cut by 4 bases and J by 3 bases, with 12 bases left in between. The CDR3 length is 14 residues. Looked up from germline, CDR1 is ENHRY and CDR2 is SYGVKD. The CDR3: CAISVGGRDTEAFF. The CDR3 DNA is TGTGCCATCAGTGTGGGGGGCAGGGACACTGAAGCTTTCTTT.

The chain combines TRBV4-1 with TRBJ1-5; the D is unclear. Deletions cut 4 bases from V and 7 bases from J, with 8 bases between. The CDR3 length is 12 residues. Germline loops: CDR1 MGHRA, CDR2 YSYEKL. CDR3 sequence: CASSRPGQPQHF. In DNA form, the CDR3 reads TGCGCCAGCAGCCGTCCTGGGCAGCCCCAGCATTTT.